This record looks at one TCR beta chain sequence and its context. The study drew participants aged roughly 18 to 95 years from approximately 23 US areas. Cohort placement rested on clinical history that participants reported themselves. Resolution of symptoms, clearance, or two negative PCRs was present in recovered Cohort 3 donors. This entry belongs to a study of blood T cell repertoires in COVID-19. In the study overall: PBMCs, B-cell-depleted T cells, or T cells were the source of the cDNA or gDNA that made up the material.

Libraries were prepared by immunoSEQ multiplex PCR; TCRdb keeps only in-frame clonotypes and omits some of them. The repertoire has some 330,000 clones, around nine tenths of them found once; the top ten carry over 4.5%. This sequence was found in a man aged 25 to 45 who had recovered from COVID-19. Sequencing input: PBMCs or T cells enriched from blood (not recorded which).

As DNA, the CDR3 is TGCGCCAGCAGCTTGGCCCCGACAGGGAACACTGAAGCTTTCTTT. Encoded protein: CASSLAPTGNTEAFF. V is TRBV5-1 and J is TRBJ1-1; D possibly corresponds to TRBD1 (6 bases). The CDR3 has 15 amino acids. V lost 0 bases, J lost 1 base, and 10 bases lay in between. Germline V gene sequence: CDR1 SGHRS, CDR2 YFSETQ. Full variable domain (remainder filled in from reference TRBV5-1 and TRBJ1-1): KAGVTQTPRYLIKTRGQQVTLSCSPISGHRSVSWYQQTPGQGLQFLFEYFSETQRNKGNFPGRFSGRQFSNSRSEMNVSTLELGDSALYLCASSLAPTGNTEAFFGQGTRLTVV.